The clone carrying this T cell receptor (beta chain) was picked up one time. Its antigen is unknown. The CDR3 has 16 amino acids. V gave up 8 bases and J gave up 3 bases; unmatched junction bases: 16. Germline V CDR1 and CDR2: SNHLY, FYNNEI. This entry is derived from a study of cytomegalovirus exposure and HLA in healthy donors. General study points: It was 164 TCR beta chains that were listed as cytomegalovirus-associated. TCR beta V- and J-gene trimming, according to a later analysis, was linked to a missense DCLRE1C variant. According to an earlier analysis, most TCR beta V segments yielded productive rearrangements about 87% or about 30% of the time.

Primers for the PCR totalled 60 Vbeta and 13 Jbeta. The data were produced by immunoSEQ multiplex PCR, yet TCRdb's version contains in-frame clones alone and is incomplete. This sample has 110,000 or so clones; 60% to 85% occur once, and the top ten carry around 5.3%. The donors (healthy individuals) were bone marrow donors. The chain has TRBV2 and TRBJ2-7; 7 bases agree with TRBD2. The sample consisted of PBMCs. The source of this sequence is a male donor in good health and CMV-seronegative. CDR3 protein: CASEAGDARTNYEQYF. Written as DNA, the CDR3 is TGTGCCAGCGAGGCGGGGGACGCAAGAACAAACTACGAGCAGTACTTC.